The source of this T cell receptor beta chain is a study of T-cell memory formation after mild COVID-19. Germline assignment: CDR1 MDHEN and CDR2 SYDVKM. Trimming took 5 bases from V and 8 from J, leaving 15 bases between them. This CDR3 comprises 13 residues. TCRdb reprocessed the 5' RACE reads via MiXCR and lists one record per CDR3 protein. The sample lists about 190,000 distinct CDR3 sequences; more than 9% were seen once. In this sample, this clonotype turned up a few times. The receptor's source is a man aged 18 to 29 who had mild COVID-19 (a few samples of this study predate the infection). Cell type and time point are not known. Sequencing was carried out using PBMCs or a T cell subset sorted from them (not recorded which). This rearrangement joins TRBV28 to TRBJ1-2; D not certain. The CDR3 nucleotides read TGTGCCAGCAGTCTTACGACTTGGCGGGGCTACACCTTC. This translates into CASSLTTWRGYTF.